Listed below are T cell receptor beta chains from one sample, sequenced in a study of blood T cell repertoires in COVID-19. The method was immunoSEQ multiplex PCR; TCRdb's version includes in-frame clones alone and lacks a portion of them. The profile shows 65,000 to 80,000 clones, around 86% of them singletons. Material: peripheral blood. Every receptor here comes from a man aged 50 to 59 with active COVID-19. CDR3s include the opening cysteine and the closing phenylalanine or tryptophan. Each record gives: D gene, clone size, J gene, V gene, CDR3 DNA, CDR3 protein. The D gene is left open where the match is weak. The size of a clone is reported for some rows only, either as once, few or many, or as a class for expanded clones.

TRBD1 . TRBJ1-1 TRBV7-9 TGTGCCAGCAGCCCCGGACAGGGGGCCCCCTTGGGGAGTGAAGCTTTCTTT CASSPGQGAPLGSEAFF
TRBD2 . TRBJ2-7 TRBV7-8 TGTGCCAGCAGCTCCAAGGGACTAGCGGGGTCTTCCTACGAGCAGTACTTC CASSSKGLAGSSYEQYF
TRBD1 . TRBJ2-2 TRBV7-2 TGTGCCAGCACCTACAAGACAGGGACCACCGGGGAGCTGTTTTTT CASTYKTGTTGELFF
TRBD1 . TRBJ2-2 TRBV7-8 TGTGCCAGCAGCTGGGGGACAGGGGCCGGGGAGCTGTTTTTT CASSWGTGAGELFF
. . TRBJ2-7 TRBV7-2 TGTGCCAGCAGCTCCCGAGGTTCGCTTGGCGAGCAGTACTTC CASSSRGSLGEQYF
TRBD1 once TRBJ2-5 TRBV6-6 TGTGCCAGCACCTCCGGGACAGCCACGGGGGAGACCCAGTACTTC CASTSGTATGETQYF
. once TRBJ2-4 TRBV6-6 TGTGCCACCAAACAGGGTATCCAAAACATTCAGTACTTC CATKQGIQNIQYF
TRBD2 . TRBJ2-5 TRBV28 TGTGCCAGCAGTTTAACCTGGGGGGGCGAGGGACTAGCGGGAGTTCCGGAGTACTTC CASSLTWGGEGLAGVPEYF
. . TRBJ2-1 TRBV2 TGTGCCAGCAGTCCTTTAGAAAGGGGTAACAATGAGCAGTTCTTC CASSPLERGNNEQFF
TRBD1 . TRBJ1-2 TRBV19 TGTGCCAGTAGTAAACGCGGACAGGGTTTGGGAGGCTACACCTTC CASSKRGQGLGGYTF
TRBD1 . TRBJ1-2 TRBV6-5 TGTGCCAGCACTCCGACAGGGAACTATGGCTACACCTTC CASTPTGNYGYTF
. . TRBJ1-1 TRBV3-1/TRBV3-2 TGTGCCAGCAGCCAAGCCGGCAGGGGGAACACTGAAGCTTTCTTT CASSQAGRGNTEAFF
. . TRBJ2-4 TRBV7-9 TGTGCCAGCAGCACCTCTACAGTTAGAAACATTCAGTACTTC CASSTSTVRNIQYF
. . TRBJ2-2 TRBV9 TGTGCCAGCAGCGGACAGTCGAACACCGGGGAGCTGTTTTTT CASSGQSNTGELFF
TRBD2 . TRBJ2-2 TRBV7-2 TGTGCCAGCAGCCCACTTGGACTAGCGGGAGGGCCGCCCGGGGAGCTGTTTTTT CASSPLGLAGGPPGELFF
TRBD2 . TRBJ2-4 TRBV9 TGTGCCAGCAGCGAGGGACTAGGCTCAAACATTCAGTACTTC CASSEGLGSNIQYF
TRBD2 . TRBJ2-3 TRBV5-5 TGTGCCAGCAGCTTCGACGGGGCCGGGGGGAGCACAGATACGCAGTATTTT CASSFDGAGGSTDTQYF
TRBD2 . TRBJ2-7 TRBV6-2/TRBV6-3 TGTGCCAGCAGCCCCGGTGCTAGCGGGGGGCCCACCTACGAGCAGTACTTC CASSPGASGGPTYEQYF
TRBD2 . TRBJ2-2 TRBV4-3 TGCGCCAGCAGCCCCTTTGGGAGGGAGGACGGGGAGCTGTTTTTT CASSPFGREDGELFF
. . TRBJ1-4 TRBV3-1/TRBV3-2 TGTGCCAGCAGCCAAGGCGGCGTGGGAGCTAATGAAAAACTGTTTTTT CASSQGGVGANEKLFF
TRBD1 . TRBJ1-4 TRBV2 TGTGCCAGCGGTCCTAACAGGGGGCAGGGTGAAAAACTGTTTTTT CASGPNRGQGEKLFF
TRBD1 . TRBJ1-2 TRBV4-2 TGTGCCAGCAGCCCTGGAGGGACCGGGACAGGGGGCGACGGCTACACCTTC CASSPGGTGTGGDGYTF
. . TRBJ2-7 TRBV12-3/TRBV12-4 TGTGCCAGCAGTTTGTTCCCAATCTACGAGCAGTACTTC CASSLFPIYEQYF
. . TRBJ2-7 TRBV4-1 TGCGCCAGCAGCCAGGTGGGGTCACCGACAGGTCTGACCTTC CASSQVGSPTGLTF
TRBD2 . TRBJ2-7 TRBV9 TGTGCCAGCAGCATTCGGGCGGCGGGAGGGCCCTACGAGCAGTACTTC CASSIRAAGGPYEQYF
TRBD2 . TRBJ2-1 TRBV6-5 TGTGCCAGCAGGCCCCCGGGACTAGTTGCAAATGAGCAGTTCTTC CASRPPGLVANEQFF
. . TRBJ2-1 TRBV4-1 TGCGCCAGCAGCCAAAGATCGGGGGACTCCTACAATGAGCAGTTCTTC CASSQRSGDSYNEQFF
TRBD2 . TRBJ2-7 TRBV4-3 TGCGCCAGCAGCCAGGGGCTGGGACTAGATCTCGAGCAGTACTTC CASSQGLGLDLEQYF
. . TRBJ1-1 TRBV28 TGTGCCAGCAGATCCAGGGTCGTGGGGGAAGCTTTCTTT CASRSRVVGEAFF
. few TRBJ2-2 TRBV6-2/TRBV6-3 TGTGCCAGCAGTTACTCCCTAACCCCACGCCGTTTCACCGGGGAGCTGTTTTTT CASSYSLTPRRFTGELFF
TRBD2 . TRBJ2-1 TRBV4-2 TGTGCCAGCAGCCAAGTCCCCGGGACTAGCGGGAGCAATGAGCAGTTCTTC CASSQVPGTSGSNEQFF
. . TRBJ2-3 TRBV27 TGTGCCAGCAGTTTAATGCGGGCGGCAGATACGCAGTATTTT CASSLMRAADTQYF
. . TRBJ1-3 TRBV7-8 TGTGCCAGCAGCTTAGAAGGGGGCTCTGGAAACACCATATATTTT CASSLEGGSGNTIYF
. . TRBJ1-5 TRBV5-6 TGTGCCAGCAGCTTGGGGGGGGTTTTCAATCAGCCCCAGCATTTT CASSLGGVFNQPQHF
. . TRBJ2-5 TRBV12-3/TRBV12-4 TGTGCCAGCAGTTTAGTCCCCGAAGAGACCCAGTACTTC CASSLVPEETQYF
TRBD2 . TRBJ2-1 TRBV4-3 TGCGCCAGCAGCCAAGGGACTAGCGGGAGGGCCTATCCCAATGAGCAGTTCTTC CASSQGTSGRAYPNEQFF
. . TRBJ2-3 TRBV5-1 TGCGCCAGCAGCTTTTCGACAGTACCAGATACGCAGTATTTT CASSFSTVPDTQYF
. . TRBJ2-1 TRBV18 TGTGCCAGCTCACCTCTCCCAGCATCTAGCTCCTACAATGAGCAGTTCTTC CASSPLPASSSYNEQFF
TRBD1 . TRBJ2-7 TRBV18 TGTGCCAGCTCACCTAAGGACAGGGGTGAGCAGTACTTC CASSPKDRGEQYF
. once TRBJ2-7 TRBV5-6 TGTGCCAGCAGCTTGAGGGGTTACGAGCAGTACTTC CASSLRGYEQYF
. . TRBJ2-2 TRBV3-1/TRBV3-2 TGTGCCAGCAGCAGACTAGCGAACACCGGGGAGCTGTTTTTT CASSRLANTGELFF
TRBD1 . TRBJ1-2 TRBV6-5 TGTGCCAGCAGCAGGGACAGCTATGGCTACACCTTC CASSRDSYGYTF
TRBD2 few TRBJ2-7 TRBV6-2/TRBV6-3 TGTGCCAGCAGTTACTCGCCTAGCGGGAGTTACGAGCAGTACTTC CASSYSPSGSYEQYF
. . TRBJ2-3 TRBV19 TGTGCCACCCTAAGCGGGCAGATCAGCACAGATACGCAGTATTTT CATLSGQISTDTQYF